This TCR beta chain is drawn from a study of shared clonotypes between healthy human individuals. The CDR3 totals 16 residues. Trimming at V came to 3 bases and at J to 4 bases, leaving 8 bases not matched to a gene. Germline V gene sequence: CDR1 MDHEN, CDR2 SYDVKM. Genomic DNA per cell subset filled all wells of several immunoSEQ plates. Assay used: immunoSEQ multiplex PCR; TCRdb lists only in-frame clones, some missing. Found here are 2.5 million or so clones, more than 80% of them singletons; the top ten hold about 0.13%. Free of recent acute infections or vaccinations, the donors were healthy HIV-negative adults.

The sample comprised naive CD4+ T cells sorted from blood. Subset: CD45RA+ positively selected. This TCR was sampled from a man younger than 35 in good health. The rearrangement uses TRBV28 and TRBJ1-5; TRBD1 agrees at 8 bases. The CDR3 is CASSLVDRTGNQPQHF. The CDR3 DNA is TGTGCCAGCAGTTTGGTGGATCGGACAGGGAATCAGCCCCAGCATTTT.